What follows are 9 T cell receptor beta chains derived from one specimen sequenced in a study of post-analysis software for immune sequencing data. Study observations and caveats: TRBV5-6, TRBV5-1 and TRBV20-1 belonged to a set of about five TRBV segments that were more frequent in patients than controls.

The antigens for these receptors are not known. Built from TCR beta cDNA, the libraries had unique molecular identifiers in them. TCRdb fed the PCR reads into MiXCR, producing one record per CDR3 protein. Here the sample spans hundreds of thousands of distinct CDR3 sequences, approximately 57% being singletons. Sequencing was performed on blood. Source of these receptors: a girl aged 10 to 17 with multiple sclerosis.

The chain couples TRBV3-1 to TRBJ2-1; TRBD2 is a possible D gene (5 bases). There are 14 residues in the CDR3. Germline V gene sequence: CDR1 LGHDT, CDR2 YNNKEL (reference sequence). The V and J ends lost 6 bases and 3 bases respectively, with 12 bases between them. DNA for the CDR3: TGTGCCAGCAGTCGGGGAAAGGGCTACAATGAGCAGTTCTTC. Encoded protein: CASSRGKGYNEQFF.

The chain couples TRBV6-5 to TRBJ2-7; D might be TRBD2 (6 bases). The V end lost 2 bases, the J end lost 1 base, and 18 bases lay between the germline ends. Germline loops: CDR1 MNHEY, CDR2 SVGAGI. This CDR3 spans 17 amino acids. CDR3 DNA sequence: TGTGCCAGCAGTTACCCGAATTTGGGACTTTTTTCCTACGAGCAGTACTTC. This sequence encodes CASSYPNLGLFSYEQYF.

The chain has TRBV12-5 and TRBJ2-1, with 11 bases that match TRBD2. With V trimmed by 6 bases and J by 2 bases, 12 bases remained unmatched. This CDR3 has 18 amino acids. Per germline, CDR1 LGHNT and CDR2 FRNRAP. The CDR3 reads CASGQLAGEGGTYNEQFF. The CDR3 DNA reads TGTGCTAGTGGACAACTAGCGGGAGAGGGGGGGACCTACAATGAGCAGTTCTTC.

In regard to this clonotype: One junction end disagrees with the germline gene, perhaps due to a read error. This chain's CDR3 is CSDRGTVFYNEQFF. In nucleotides, the CDR3 is TGCAGTGATAGAGGGACAGTGTTCTACAATGAGCAGTTCTTC. The chain combines TRBV20-1 with TRBJ2-1; 7 bases align to TRBD1. The CDR3 length is 14 residues. Germline values: CDR1 DFQATT, CDR2 SNEGSKA (reference sequence).

The rearrangement uses TRBV20-1 and TRBJ2-3; D possibly corresponds to TRBD2 (6 bases). V dropped 1 base and J dropped 7 bases, with 12 bases sitting between them. Germline-derived CDR1 and CDR2 are DFQATT and SNEGSKA (reference sequence). The CDR3 has 13 amino acids. This CDR3 is CSARVDGSYTQYF. In nucleotides, the CDR3 is TGCAGTGCTAGAGTAGACGGGAGTTATACGCAGTATTTT.

This clonotype was counted at least ten times. The chain carries TRBV5-1 and TRBJ2-7; unclear D gene. With 0 bases removed from V and 7 bases from J, the gap between germline ends came to 5 bases. This CDR3 contains 11 residues. Germline-derived CDR1 and CDR2 are SGHRS and YFSETQ. The CDR3 is CASSLAGEQYF. CDR3 nucleotides: TGCGCCAGCAGCTTGGCCGGTGAGCAGTACTTC.

The chain joins TRBV10-3 to TRBJ2-3, with D perhaps TRBD2 (6 bases). The CDR3 totals 17 residues. Germline assignment: CDR1 ENHRY and CDR2 SYGVKD. V was clipped by 6 bases and J by 1 base, with 20 bases between them. DNA of the CDR3: TGTGCCATCAGGAACCCCGAGACTAGTGAGCGCACAGATACGCAGTATTTT. Translating it yields CAIRNPETSERTDTQYF.

This clonotype was seen a handful of times. The chain recombines TRBV6-1 with TRBJ2-5, with D unclear. CDR1 and CDR2 (germline): MNHNS, SASEGT. This CDR3 region has 15 residues. Trimming cost V 3 bases and J 2 bases, with 13 bases left between them. The CDR3 DNA reads TGTGCCAGCAGTGACGACGGCCGATTACAAGAGACCCAGTACTTC. This gives the protein CASSDDGRLQETQYF.

This chain links TRBV9 with TRBJ2-5; D unclear. This CDR3 has 11 residues. V was shortened by 0 bases and J by 5 bases, with 2 bases between the two germline ends. CDR1 is SGDLS and CDR2 is YYNGEE in the germline V gene. The CDR3 loop reads CASSVVETQYF. Here the CDR3 DNA reads TGTGCCAGCAGCGTAGTCGAGACCCAGTACTTC.